This TCR beta chain was identified in a study of early T cells in non-severe SARS-CoV-2 infection. At the level of the study: The sequenced material was bulk RNA from unsorted whole blood, and its chains were unpaired. Study findings and constraints: Missing private and CD4 specificities, VDJdb matching favored anti-spike CD8 responses.

The CDR3 is 13 amino acids. J lost 6 bases, V lost 5 bases, and 6 bases had no gene match. Germline CDR1 and CDR2: LNHDA and SQIVND (reference sequence). Ten or more counts support this clonotype. Its matching antigen is unknown. Unique molecular identifiers tagged individual cDNA molecules. From the 5' RACE reads, TCRdb called clonotypes with MiXCR, one entry per CDR3 protein. The table has some 39,000 distinct CDR3 sequences, 4% to 4.5% seen once. This chain connects TRBV19 to TRBJ2-7; 8 bases are shared with TRBD2. The clonotype comes from an adult who was a healthcare worker with PCR-confirmed SARS-CoV-2 infection or an uninfected control (not recorded which). The sample taken for sequencing was whole blood. CDR3 nucleotide sequence: TGTGCCAGTAGTTCCGGGACTAGAGTCGAGCAGTACTTC. Its protein is CASSSGTRVEQYF.